The source of this TCR beta chain is a study of T cell changes during pregnancy in multiple sclerosis. The protocol was immunoSEQ multiplex PCR, while the TCRdb copy is restricted to in-frame clones and leaves out a portion. The sample holds roughly 46,000 clones, about 94% seen once. Trimming pared 4 bases from V and 5 bases from J, leaving 17 bases between. The CDR3 sequence is 16 residues long. CDR1 MNHNY and CDR2 SVGAGI come from the germline V gene (reference sequence). This chain links TRBV6-6 with TRBJ2-2, with D perhaps TRBD1 (5 bases). The clonotype originates from a female donor with multiple sclerosis, enrolled in a pregnancy study. The input for sequencing was CD8+ T cells from peripheral blood mononuclear cells, taken after pregnancy. For the CDR3, the DNA is TGTGCCAGCAGTTTCGGCAGGGCAAGGGAAACCGGGGAGCTGTTTTTT. Amino acid sequence: CASSFGRARETGELFF.